This T cell receptor (beta chain) was captured by sequencing in a study of CXCR3-negative and CXCR3-positive naive CD8 T cells. Findings and limits, study-wide: Whereas both naive subsets had comparably high diversity, memory CD8+ cells had much lower diversity.

Worth noting for this clonotype: The antigen remains unidentified.

Researchers prepared the TRB cDNA libraries using 5' RACE with UMI labels. TCRdb reprocessed the 5' RACE reads and reports one entry per CDR3 protein, with no DNA. The listing records roughly 70,000 distinct CDR3 sequences. This sequence originates from a human donor in good health. Some clones in this sample may be carry-over from other donors' samples. The specimen was naive CXCR3- CD8+ T cells from blood. Subset denoted: CD45RO-CCR7+CD27+CD95- naive CD8+ T cells lacking CXCR3 (TNR3-).

CDR3 sequence: CASSQADSESYEQYF. The chain employs TRBV4-2 and TRBJ2-7; the TCRdb D gene call, TRBD2, has no DNA to confirm it. CDR1 and CDR2 from the germline V gene are LGHNA and YNFKEQ. The CDR3 has 15 amino acids.